This TCR beta chain was identified during a study of CD8+CD57+ T cells in acquired aplastic anemia. Points from the study as a whole: Both patients and controls carried the same twenty-nine CD8+ CDR3 sequences.

On this clonotype: Its antigen is currently unknown.

Genomic DNA served as template for TCR beta VDJ and CDR3 profiling. TCRdb ran MiXCR on the reads and lists one entry per CDR3 protein. The data contain about 130,000 distinct CDR3 sequences, roughly 50% of them seen just once; the ten biggest clones take up 2.5%. Trimming shortened V by 4 bases and J by 4 bases, and 4 bases separated the two germline ends. Germline CDR1 and CDR2: LNHDA and SQIVND (reference sequence). This CDR3 contains 12 residues. The V call is TRBV19, the J call TRBJ2-2; D gene uncertain. Specimen: sorted CD4+, CD8+, or CD8+CD57+ T cells (not recorded which) from PBMCs. This receptor was taken from a human donor in good health, serving as a control. In DNA form, the CDR3 reads TGTGCCAGTAGTAGGGTCACCGGGGAGCTGTTTTTT. Translation: CASSRVTGELFF.